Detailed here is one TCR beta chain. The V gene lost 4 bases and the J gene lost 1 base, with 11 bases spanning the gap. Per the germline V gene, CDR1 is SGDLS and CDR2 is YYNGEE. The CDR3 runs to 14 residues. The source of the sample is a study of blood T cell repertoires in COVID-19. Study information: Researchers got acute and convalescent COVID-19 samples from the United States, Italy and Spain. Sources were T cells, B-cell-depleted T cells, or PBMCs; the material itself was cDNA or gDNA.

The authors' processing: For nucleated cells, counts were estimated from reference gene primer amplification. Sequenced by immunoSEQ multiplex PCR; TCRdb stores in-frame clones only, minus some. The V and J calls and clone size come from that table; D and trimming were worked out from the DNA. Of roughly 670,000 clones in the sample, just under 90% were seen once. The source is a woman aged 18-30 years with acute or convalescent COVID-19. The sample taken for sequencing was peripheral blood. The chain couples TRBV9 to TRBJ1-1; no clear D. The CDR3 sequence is CASSPPAGNTEAFF. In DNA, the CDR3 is TGTGCCAGCAGCCCCCCGGCAGGGAACACTGAAGCTTTCTTT.